Listed here are 18 T cell receptor beta chains from one sample, sequenced in a study of T cell repertoires in cytomegalovirus infection. TCRdb analysed the reads with MiXCR anew, one entry per CDR3 protein. The table lists some 600,000 distinct CDR3 sequences, 20% to 25% of them singletons, with approximately 8.2% in the top ten. The sequencing sample was made of CD8+ T cells from PBMCs. The receptors stem from a human donor in good health (CMV status not recorded). Some clones in this sample may be carry-over from other donors' samples.

This chain links TRBV6-1 with TRBJ2-1; D is unclear. This CDR3 is 15 amino acids long. Trimming shortened V by 4 bases and J by 0 bases, and 10 bases separated the two germline ends. The germline V gene encodes CDR1 MNHNS and CDR2 SASEGT. The CDR3 sequence is CASSALAFSYNEQFF. The CDR3 nucleotides are TGTGCCAGCAGTGCCCTGGCCTTCTCCTACAATGAGCAGTTCTTC.

The chain carries TRBV20-1 and TRBJ2-7; D gene ambiguous. The ends were cut back, 6 bases at V and 7 bases at J, with 19 bases in the middle. The CDR3 is 13 amino acids. Germline lookup yields CDR1 DFQATT and CDR2 SNEGSKA (reference sequence). CDR3 bases: TGCAGTGCCTGGCGGACCGAACGTCAGGAGCAGTACTTC. Amino acids: CSAWRTERQEQYF.

Ten or more counts support this clonotype. CDR3 residues: CASSPGQGMGTEAFF. In DNA, the CDR3 is TGTGCCAGCAGCCCTGGACAGGGGATGGGAACTGAAGCTTTCTTT. The chain has TRBV7-9 and TRBJ1-1; TRBD1 matches at 9 bases. Germline CDR1 is SEHNR and CDR2 is FQNEAQ (reference sequence). The CDR3 is made up of 15 amino acids. V was clipped by 5 bases and J by 5 bases; unmatched bases: 9.

Remarks on this clonotype: The junction differs from germline at one of its ends, possibly a read error. This rearrangement joins TRBV6-1 to TRBJ1-5; D call uncertain. Germline assignment: CDR1 MNHNS and CDR2 SASEGT. This CDR3 has 15 amino acids. The CDR3 DNA reads as TGTGCCAGCAGCCCGATGACTAATAGCAATCATCCCCAGCATTTT. Translating it yields CASSPMTNSNHPQHF.

CDR3 bases: TGCAGTGCTAGAGGGACAGGCCAAACCTACGAGCAGTACTTC. Its translation is CSARGTGQTYEQYF. This chain links TRBV20-1 with TRBJ2-7; 7 bases map to TRBD1. The CDR3 loop spans 14 amino acids. The ends lost 1 base at V and 2 bases at J; junction bases unmatched: 5. Germline values: CDR1 DFQATT, CDR2 SNEGSKA (reference sequence).

The V gene is TRBV28, the J gene TRBJ1-4; D unresolved. V lost 6 bases and J 8 bases, leaving 13 bases between the germline ends. Per germline, CDR1 MDHEN and CDR2 SYDVKM. This CDR3 region has 13 residues. CDR3 sequence reads: CASRTQRVEKLFF. The CDR3 coding sequence is TGTGCCAGCAGGACACAACGGGTAGAAAAACTGTTTTTT. Supplemented by reference TRBV28 and TRBJ1-4, the full variable domain reads DVKVTQSSRYLVKRTGEKVFLECVQDMDHENMFWYRQDPGLGLRLIYFSYDVKMKEKGDIPEGYSVSREKKERFSLILESASTNQTSMYLCASRTQRVEKLFFGSGTQLSVL.

This clonotype was seen more than once but under ten times. The CDR3 region has the DNA TGTGCCAGCAAGATGTCGGGAGACAGATACTATGGCTACACCTTC. Translating it yields CASKMSGDRYYGYTF. V usage is TRBV6-2 or TRBV6-3 and J usage is TRBJ1-2, with D possibly being TRBD1 (5 bases). The CDR3 is 15 residues long. CDR1 MNHEY and CDR2 SVGEGT come from the germline V gene. V gave up 7 bases and J gave up 3 bases, with 18 bases separating them.

The chain links TRBV2 to TRBJ2-7; D possibly uses TRBD1 or TRBD2 (5 bases each). The CDR3 sequence is 14 residues long. Germline values: CDR1 SNHLY, CDR2 FYNNEI. The germline V and J ends were trimmed by 3 bases and 2 bases, with 11 bases remaining between them. For the CDR3, the DNA is TGTGCCAGCAGTGATGGGACCCTCCCCTACGAGCAGTACTTC. Translation: CASSDGTLPYEQYF.

The sample holds a few counts of this clonotype. The rearrangement joins TRBV4-2 to TRBJ1-2; 8 bases agree with TRBD1. Germline V gene lookup returns CDR1 LGHNA and CDR2 YNFKEQ. This CDR3 region has 15 residues. J gave up 6 bases and V 0 bases, and 6 bases lay outside the gene matches. For the CDR3, the DNA is TGTGCCAGCAGCCAAGATCCGACAGGGGCACATGGCTACACCTTC. It is translated as CASSQDPTGAHGYTF.

This chain links TRBV29-1 with TRBJ2-1, with 8 bases that match TRBD2. The CDR3 runs to 13 residues. CDR1 is SQVTM, CDR2 ANQGSEA, per germline. V dropped 3 bases and J dropped 8; count of bases not matched to a gene: 6. The CDR3 region is CSVDLAGAYEQFF. The DNA for the CDR3 is TGCAGCGTTGACCTAGCGGGCGCTTATGAGCAGTTCTTC.

This clonotype occurred many times. V gene TRBV7-8 combines with J gene TRBJ2-1, with 11 positions matching TRBD2. The CDR3 loop spans 16 amino acids. V lost 5 bases and J lost 6; bases outside the gene matches: 9. Germline V CDR1 and CDR2: SGHVS, FQNEAQ. Here the CDR3 DNA reads TGTGCCAGCAGCCGTTCCGGGACTAGCGGTAGCAATGAGCAGTTCTTC. Its protein is CASSRSGTSGSNEQFF.

This chain connects TRBV9 to TRBJ1-1, with a tentative D call TRBD1 (5 bases). This CDR3 has 17 amino acids. Trimming cost V 4 bases and J 0 bases, with 19 bases left between them. CDR1 and CDR2 (germline): SGDLS, YYNGEE. CDR3 region: CASSPAVLGVVNTEAFF. The CDR3 coding sequence is TGTGCCAGCAGCCCCGCGGTACTGGGGGTGGTGAACACTGAAGCTTTCTTT.

This clonotype appeared a few times. The chain employs TRBV29-1 and TRBJ2-1; TRBD1 matches at 8 bases. The CDR3 runs 12 residues. CDR1 is SQVTM, CDR2 ANQGSEA, per germline. The V gene end was trimmed by 6 bases and the J gene end by 5 bases; junction bases not matched to a gene: 3. In nucleotides, the CDR3 is TGCAGCGTGCGGACAGGGAACAATGAGCAGTTCTTC. Translating gives CSVRTGNNEQFF.

The chain uses TRBV12-3 or TRBV12-4 and TRBJ1-1, with D possibly matching TRBD1 (5 bases). V was pared by 1 base and J by 3 bases, with 15 bases between. The CDR3 length is 16 residues. The CDR3, as DNA: TGTGCCAGCAGTTTAGTGTTGGGGGGTTGGGACACTGAAGCTTTCTTT. Encoded protein: CASSLVLGGWDTEAFF.

This clonotype showed up many times. This chain uses TRBV7-2 with TRBJ1-5, with TRBD1 identical over 9 bases. J lost 4 bases, V lost 5 bases, and 6 bases had no gene match. CDR1 and CDR2 from the germline V gene are SGHTA and FQGNSA. The CDR3 consists of 15 residues. In DNA, the CDR3 is TGTGCCAGCAGCCTTAGCGGGACAGGGAATCAGCCCCAGCATTTT. Its translation: CASSLSGTGNQPQHF.

This clonotype was counted a few times. The chain employs TRBV20-1 and TRBJ2-1; TRBD2 is a possible D gene (6 bases). V shed 0 bases and J shed 5 bases, with 11 bases lying between them. Germline lookup yields CDR1 DFQATT and CDR2 SNEGSKA (reference sequence). CDR3 length: 14 amino acids. The CDR3: CSARDIAANNEQFF. For the CDR3, the DNA is TGCAGTGCTAGAGATATAGCGGCGAACAATGAGCAGTTCTTC.

This clonotype was detected a few times. The CDR3 bases are TGTGCCAGCAGTGAATATCAGGGAAACACCGGGGAGCTGTTTTTT. It specifies CASSEYQGNTGELFF. The chain combines TRBV25-1 with TRBJ2-2; a weak D match, TRBD1 (5 bases). Germline loops: CDR1 MGHDK, CDR2 SYGVNS. Trimming shortened V by 0 bases and J by 2 bases, and 7 bases separated the two germline ends. The CDR3 totals 15 residues.

Only a few counts were recorded for this clonotype. The chain is built from TRBV27 and TRBJ2-7; 9 bases line up with TRBD2. The CDR3 is 13 amino acids. The V and J ends lost 5 bases and 4 bases, in that order; junction bases with no gene match: 3. CDR1 MNHEY and CDR2 SMNVEV come from the germline V gene (reference sequence). The CDR3 region is CASSSGGFYEQYF. CDR3 coding DNA: TGTGCCAGCAGTAGCGGGGGGTTTTACGAGCAGTACTTC.